The T cell receptor beta chain described here comes from a study of CD8 T cells in ankylosing spondylitis. Findings of the study overall: It appeared that ankylosing spondylitis blood was characterized by a TCR beta motif of under ten highly homologous variants.

This clonotype was counted at least ten times. Its specificity is not known. Germline CDR1 SGHDN, CDR2 FVKESK. J was trimmed by 5 bases and V by 2 bases; bases with no gene match: 6. The CDR3 totals 16 residues. TCRdb recomputed calls from the 5' RACE reads with MiXCR, one row per CDR3 protein. Altogether fewer than 200,000 distinct CDR3 sequences are present, 15% to 20% being singletons, with the ten largest covering approximately 4.3%. This rearrangement joins TRBV14 to TRBJ2-1, with TRBD2 identical over 10 bases. Material: blood, either unsorted or a sorted T cell fraction (not recorded which). This receptor was identified in a male donor under 35 with ankylosing spondylitis or in good health (not recorded which). CDR3 DNA sequence: TGTGCCAGCAGCCAATTTCCTAGCGGGGGAAACAATGAGCAGTTCTTC. As protein: CASSQFPSGGNNEQFF.